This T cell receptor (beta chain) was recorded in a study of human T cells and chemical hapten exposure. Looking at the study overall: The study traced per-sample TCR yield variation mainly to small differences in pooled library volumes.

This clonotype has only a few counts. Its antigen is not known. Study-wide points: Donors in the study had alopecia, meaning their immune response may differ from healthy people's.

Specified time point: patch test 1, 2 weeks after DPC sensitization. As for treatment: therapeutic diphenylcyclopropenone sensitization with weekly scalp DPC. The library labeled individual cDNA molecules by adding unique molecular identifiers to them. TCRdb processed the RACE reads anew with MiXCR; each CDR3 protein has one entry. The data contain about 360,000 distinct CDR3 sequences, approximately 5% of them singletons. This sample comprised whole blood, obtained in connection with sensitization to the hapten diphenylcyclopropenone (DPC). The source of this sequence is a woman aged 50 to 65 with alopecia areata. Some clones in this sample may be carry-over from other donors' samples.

CDR3 sequence (DNA): TGTGCCAGCAGCGTAGCCCAGGGGGATATCTATGGCTACACCTTC. Translating gives CASSVAQGDIYGYTF. The V call is TRBV9, the J call TRBJ1-2; 7 bases fit TRBD1. Germline lookup yields CDR1 SGDLS and CDR2 YYNGEE. CDR3 size: 15 residues. V shed 0 bases and J 4 bases; nucleotides not matched to a gene: 6.